This TCR beta chain appears in the sequencing data of a study of untreated major depressive disorder. The method was immunoSEQ multiplex PCR; TCRdb's version includes in-frame clones alone and lacks a portion of them. Of 20,000 to 25,000 clones listed, about 93% are singletons. For sex, age, current smoking status and body mass index, every depressed patient had a pairwise-matched non-depressed control. Thawed PBMCs underwent magnetic negative selection for CD4+ T cells. This clone appeared a single time. Material for sequencing was CD4+ T cells from PBMCs. The sequence came from a man aged 30-40 years in good health.

CDR3: CASSFPGTASYEQYF. CDR3 sequence (DNA): TGTGCCAGCAGCTTCCCCGGGACCGCCTCCTACGAGCAGTACTTC. The chain links TRBV6-1 to TRBJ2-7; perhaps D is TRBD1 or TRBD2 (5 bases each). The CDR3 has 15 amino acids. CDR1 and CDR2 (germline): MNHNS, SASEGT. V lost 6 bases and J 0 bases, leaving 15 bases between the germline ends.